The T cell receptor beta chain described here comes from a study of patients and donors after allogeneic stem cell transplantation (dated by TCRdb to the early 2020s). The trim is 4 bases for V and 6 bases for J, with a gap of 15 bases between the germline ends. The CDR3 has 14 amino acids, counting the end cysteine and phenylalanine. Just the 42-base CDR3 DNA is kept, in frame starting at base 1. This clonotype was observed a few times. Its target antigen remains unknown. Per-base qualities were not stored, and no clone one base away is much larger. The library was made by RT-PCR. Data came from a NextSeq 550. TCRdb itself trimmed the public reads at Q25 with fastp, ran MiXCR and retained productive beta chains. Identical CDR3 protein sequences are pooled into one entry, listed with their most common genes and DNA. A total of 150,000 or so distinct CDR3 sequences appear in this sample, 24% of them only once. The ten largest clonotypes hold 26% of the sample.

The chain is assembled from TRBV12-3 or TRBV12-4 and TRBJ1-1, with the identity of the D gene unclear. The specimen was blood, either unsorted or a sorted T cell fraction (not recorded which). This sequence originates from a human donor who was either an allogeneic HSCT recipient or a stem cell or donor lymphocyte infusion donor (not recorded which). It is not recorded whose cells these are; they may come from a transplant donor. CDR3 loop: CASSWSFGEPEAFF. At the DNA level, the sequence is TGTGCCAGCAGTTGGAGTTTCGGCGAGCCTGAAGCTTTCTTT.